The 23 T cell receptor beta chains reported below all come from one sample, sequenced in a study of persistence of HIV-infected CD4 T cells. Nonspecific anti-CD3/anti-CD28 bead stimulation represents the broad CD4+ T cell repertoire. Responding CD4+ T cells were sorted by upregulation of both CD40 ligand and CD69. The libraries were made with immunoSEQ version 4 in survey mode. Sequencing used immunoSEQ multiplex PCR; TCRdb keeps in-frame clones, though not all of them. The sample includes about 43,000 clones, roughly 90% seen only once; the top ten take over 0.9%. For these TCRs, the target antigens are not known. Sequencing was performed on CD4+ T cells sorted from PBMCs after roughly 18-hour stimulation, taken from a patient who received antiretroviral therapy. These receptors were collected from an adult man with HIV who was CMV-seropositive.

The V gene is TRBV4-1, the J gene TRBJ2-3; 10 bases agree with TRBD2. After removal of 4 bases from V and 5 bases from J, the junction contained 21 bases not matched to a gene. The CDR3 is made up of 20 amino acids. Germline CDR1 and CDR2: MGHRA and YSYEKL. CDR3 sequence (DNA): TGCGCCAGCAGCCCTCCCACGGGGGTACTAGCGGGGTTTGAGAAAGATACGCAGTATTTT. This sequence encodes CASSPPTGVLAGFEKDTQYF.

The table lists this clone with a count of one. The rearrangement links TRBV19 to TRBJ1-5, with D unclear. V shed 7 bases and J shed 2 bases, with 9 bases lying between them. This CDR3 region has 13 residues. From germline, CDR1 is LNHDA and CDR2 SQIVND (reference sequence). CDR3: CASNGKRNQPQHF. CDR3 sequence (DNA): TGTGCCAGTAATGGGAAGCGCAATCAGCCCCAGCATTTT.

The chain uses TRBV25-1 and TRBJ1-4; tentatively, D is TRBD1 (5 bases). The CDR3 contains 15 residues. The V and J ends lost 4 bases and 7 bases respectively, with 16 bases between them. CDR1 and CDR2 (germline): MGHDK, SYGVNS. The CDR3 DNA sequence: TGTGCCAGCAGTGGGTTCGCAGGGTCTGGTGAAAAACTGTTTTTT. It translates to CASSGFAGSGEKLFF.

This clone was counted a single time. The chain joins TRBV27 to TRBJ1-2, with a weak D call TRBD1 (6 bases). The CDR3 is 13 residues long. V shed 3 bases and J shed 4 bases, with 9 bases lying between them. CDR1 and CDR2 (germline): MNHEY, SMNVEV (reference sequence). As DNA, the CDR3 is TGTGCCAGCAGTTTGAGGGGGAGCTATGGCTACACCTTC. Translating it yields CASSLRGSYGYTF.

The chain couples TRBV6-1 to TRBJ1-6; 10 bases map to TRBD1. The junction had 6 bases not matched to a gene; V was cut back by 5 bases and J by 8 bases. Germline assignment: CDR1 MNHNS and CDR2 SASEGT. The CDR3 runs 15 residues. The CDR3 reads CASSSTGTGDSPLHF. The CDR3 region has the DNA TGTGCCAGCAGTTCGACCGGGACAGGGGATTCACCCCTCCACTTT.

This clone was seen only a few times. The gene calls are TRBV7-9 and TRBJ1-2, with unresolved D. CDR1 is SEHNR and CDR2 is FQNEAQ in the germline V gene (reference sequence). Trimming pared 1 base from V and 4 bases from J, leaving 4 bases between. The CDR3 runs to 12 residues. The CDR3, as DNA: TGTGCCAGCAGCTTAGAGAGCTATGGCTACACCTTC. Its protein product is CASSLESYGYTF.

This clone occurred once. The genes are TRBV3-1 (or the pseudogene TRBV3-2) and TRBJ2-6, with D possibly TRBD1 on 6 matching bases. The CDR3 length is 17 residues. V lost 4 bases to trimming and J lost 1 base, with 14 bases between them. The V gene's germline CDR1 is LGHDT and CDR2 YNNKEL (reference sequence). Here the CDR3 reads CASSPILQGSGANVLTF. The CDR3 nucleotides read TGTGCCAGCAGCCCGATTTTACAGGGATCTGGGGCCAACGTCCTGACTTTC.

V gene TRBV6-5 combines with J gene TRBJ1-1; D gene unclear. The CDR3 covers 13 residues. The germline V and J ends were trimmed by 8 bases and 4 bases, with 14 bases remaining between them. The germline V gene encodes CDR1 MNHEY and CDR2 SVGAGI. CDR3 sequence (DNA): TGTGCCAGCTCGACGGTTGAGGGCACTGAAGCTTTCTTT. It translates to CASSTVEGTEAFF.

The chain joins TRBV6-1 to TRBJ1-1; D call uncertain. This CDR3 is 14 amino acids long. The V end lost 2 bases, the J end lost 2 bases, and 9 bases lay between the germline ends. Germline lookup yields CDR1 MNHNS and CDR2 SASEGT. The DNA for the CDR3 is TGTGCCAGCAGTGAATTTTCCCAAAACACTGAAGCTTTCTTT. It encodes CASSEFSQNTEAFF.

The V call is TRBV28, the J call TRBJ1-1; the D gene is possibly TRBD1 (5 bases). Trimming shortened V by 4 bases and J by 6 bases, and 15 bases separated the two germline ends. In germline, CDR1 is MDHEN, CDR2 SYDVKM. The CDR3 runs to 14 residues. Here the CDR3 DNA reads TGTGCCAGCAGTTCCAACCCAAAAGGGGCTGAAGCTTTCTTT. It is translated as CASSSNPKGAEAFF.

About this clone: The junction shows a germline mismatch at one end, possibly a read error. The V gene is TRBV7-8, the J gene TRBJ1-4; D is undetermined. Germline loops: CDR1 SGHVS, CDR2 FQNEAQ. The CDR3 spans 16 residues. The CDR3 coding sequence is TGTGCCAGCAGCTTAGGGGCCTTACTATTTAATGAAAACCTGTTTTTT. Amino acid sequence: CASSLGALLFNENLFF. Filled out from reference TRBV7-8 and TRBJ1-4, the complete variable domain reads GAGVSQSPRYKVAKRGQDVALRCDPISGHVSLFWYQQALGQGPEFLTYFQNEAQLDKSGLPSDRFFAERPEGSVSTLKIQRTQQEDSAVYLCASSLGALLFNENLFFGSGTQLSVL.

This clone was detected a few times. This chain connects TRBV7-9 to TRBJ1-2, with a tentative D call TRBD1 (5 bases). V shed 0 bases and J shed 3 bases, with 8 bases lying between them. The CDR3 length is 14 residues. CDR1 is SEHNR, CDR2 FQNEAQ, per germline (reference sequence). This CDR3 is CASSLAARDYGYTF. CDR3 coding DNA: TGTGCCAGCAGCTTAGCCGCCAGGGACTATGGCTACACCTTC.

V and J are TRBV7-9 and TRBJ2-2, with 8 bases lining up with TRBD1. This CDR3 has 13 amino acids. V trimming: 4 bases; J trimming: 8 bases; junction bases outside the gene matches: 3. Germline-derived CDR1 and CDR2 are SEHNR and FQNEAQ (reference sequence). CDR3 DNA sequence: TGTGCCAGCAGCTCGACAGGGGAAGGGGAGCTGTTTTTT. Translated, it gives CASSSTGEGELFF.

The chain carries TRBV6-5 and TRBJ2-2; 8 bases are a match to TRBD1. This CDR3 comprises 16 residues. V lost 2 bases, J lost 6 bases, and 8 bases stayed unmatched. From germline, CDR1 is MNHEY and CDR2 SVGAGI. CDR3: CASSYGGTGRSGELFF. CDR3 nucleotide sequence: TGTGCCAGCAGTTACGGTGGGACAGGTCGGTCCGGGGAGCTGTTTTTT.

V is TRBV7-9 and J is TRBJ1-5; no definite D call. V lost 1 base to trimming and J lost 5 bases, with 15 bases between them. Germline V CDR1 and CDR2: SEHNR, FQNEAQ (reference sequence). This CDR3 is built from 16 residues. CDR3 amino acids: CASSLGPPPSDQPQHF. The DNA of the CDR3 is TGTGCCAGCAGCTTAGGTCCCCCCCCGTCGGATCAGCCCCAGCATTTT.

This clone was seen only once. This sequence joins TRBV7-8 and TRBJ2-3, with D uncertain. Germline V CDR1 and CDR2: SGHVS, FQNEAQ. The CDR3 covers 14 residues. Trimming removed 1 base at V and 1 base at J, with 6 bases between. CDR3 sequence: CASSLGWGTDTQYF. The CDR3 DNA sequence: TGTGCCAGCAGCTTAGGGTGGGGCACAGATACGCAGTATTTT.

The chain links TRBV12-3 or TRBV12-4 to TRBJ1-1; no clear D gene. The CDR3 is 13 residues long. V shed 1 base and J shed 3 bases, with 6 bases lying between them. The CDR3 nucleotides read TGTGCCAGCAGTTTAGAGTCCTACACTGAAGCTTTCTTT. Translated: CASSLESYTEAFF.

This clone was seen only once. The genes are TRBV6-5 and TRBJ1-4; TRBD1 agrees at 7 bases. Per the germline V gene, CDR1 is MNHEY and CDR2 is SVGAGI. With V trimmed by 6 bases and J by 8 bases, 12 bases remained unmatched. The CDR3 is 15 amino acids. The CDR3 region has the DNA TGTGCCAGCAGCCCCGACAGGGTTTATCAAGAAAAACTGTTTTTT. Amino acids: CASSPDRVYQEKLFF.

V usage is TRBV3-1 (or the pseudogene TRBV3-2) and J usage is TRBJ1-4; D perhaps matches TRBD1 (5 bases). With 5 bases removed from V and 2 bases from J, the gap between germline ends came to 18 bases. Germline V gene sequence: CDR1 LGHDT, CDR2 YNNKEL (reference sequence). The CDR3 loop spans 17 amino acids. The CDR3 here is CASSSLGQDTTNEKLFF. CDR3 coding DNA: TGTGCCAGCAGCTCCCTGGGGCAGGACACGACTAATGAAAAACTGTTTTTT.

The chain uses TRBV12-3 or TRBV12-4 and TRBJ2-1; D unclear. The CDR3 loop spans 11 amino acids. With 6 bases removed from V and 7 bases from J, the gap between germline ends came to 7 bases. The CDR3 reads CASRFKNEQFF. CDR3 nucleotides: TGTGCCAGCAGGTTTAAGAATGAGCAGTTCTTC.

J is TRBJ1-4 and V is TRBV10-3, with a possible D match to TRBD1 (5 bases). The CDR3 sequence is 15 residues long. CDR1 and CDR2 (germline): ENHRY, SYGVKD. Trimming shortened V by 5 bases and J by 3 bases, and 13 bases separated the two germline ends. The CDR3 DNA follows: TGTGCCATCAGTCTCGGGGACGGACCTAATGAAAAACTGTTTTTT. Amino acid sequence: CAISLGDGPNEKLFF.

The rearrangement uses TRBV9 and TRBJ2-2; no reliable D call. CDR3 length: 14 amino acids. Trimming left V 4 bases short and J 1 base short, with 8 bases between. The germline CDR1 and CDR2 sequences are SGDLS and YYNGEE. As DNA, the CDR3 is TGTGCCAGCAGCCCCGGCGGGAACACCGGGGAGCTGTTTTTT. It translates to CASSPGGNTGELFF.

The V and J genes are TRBV12-3 or TRBV12-4 and TRBJ1-1; maybe TRBD1 (5 bases). The V and J ends lost 3 bases and 13 bases respectively, with 18 bases between them. The CDR3 consists of 13 residues. CDR3 DNA: TGTGCCAGCAGTTTGGGGACCTCCGTCGGTGGTTTCTTT. This encodes CASSLGTSVGGFF.